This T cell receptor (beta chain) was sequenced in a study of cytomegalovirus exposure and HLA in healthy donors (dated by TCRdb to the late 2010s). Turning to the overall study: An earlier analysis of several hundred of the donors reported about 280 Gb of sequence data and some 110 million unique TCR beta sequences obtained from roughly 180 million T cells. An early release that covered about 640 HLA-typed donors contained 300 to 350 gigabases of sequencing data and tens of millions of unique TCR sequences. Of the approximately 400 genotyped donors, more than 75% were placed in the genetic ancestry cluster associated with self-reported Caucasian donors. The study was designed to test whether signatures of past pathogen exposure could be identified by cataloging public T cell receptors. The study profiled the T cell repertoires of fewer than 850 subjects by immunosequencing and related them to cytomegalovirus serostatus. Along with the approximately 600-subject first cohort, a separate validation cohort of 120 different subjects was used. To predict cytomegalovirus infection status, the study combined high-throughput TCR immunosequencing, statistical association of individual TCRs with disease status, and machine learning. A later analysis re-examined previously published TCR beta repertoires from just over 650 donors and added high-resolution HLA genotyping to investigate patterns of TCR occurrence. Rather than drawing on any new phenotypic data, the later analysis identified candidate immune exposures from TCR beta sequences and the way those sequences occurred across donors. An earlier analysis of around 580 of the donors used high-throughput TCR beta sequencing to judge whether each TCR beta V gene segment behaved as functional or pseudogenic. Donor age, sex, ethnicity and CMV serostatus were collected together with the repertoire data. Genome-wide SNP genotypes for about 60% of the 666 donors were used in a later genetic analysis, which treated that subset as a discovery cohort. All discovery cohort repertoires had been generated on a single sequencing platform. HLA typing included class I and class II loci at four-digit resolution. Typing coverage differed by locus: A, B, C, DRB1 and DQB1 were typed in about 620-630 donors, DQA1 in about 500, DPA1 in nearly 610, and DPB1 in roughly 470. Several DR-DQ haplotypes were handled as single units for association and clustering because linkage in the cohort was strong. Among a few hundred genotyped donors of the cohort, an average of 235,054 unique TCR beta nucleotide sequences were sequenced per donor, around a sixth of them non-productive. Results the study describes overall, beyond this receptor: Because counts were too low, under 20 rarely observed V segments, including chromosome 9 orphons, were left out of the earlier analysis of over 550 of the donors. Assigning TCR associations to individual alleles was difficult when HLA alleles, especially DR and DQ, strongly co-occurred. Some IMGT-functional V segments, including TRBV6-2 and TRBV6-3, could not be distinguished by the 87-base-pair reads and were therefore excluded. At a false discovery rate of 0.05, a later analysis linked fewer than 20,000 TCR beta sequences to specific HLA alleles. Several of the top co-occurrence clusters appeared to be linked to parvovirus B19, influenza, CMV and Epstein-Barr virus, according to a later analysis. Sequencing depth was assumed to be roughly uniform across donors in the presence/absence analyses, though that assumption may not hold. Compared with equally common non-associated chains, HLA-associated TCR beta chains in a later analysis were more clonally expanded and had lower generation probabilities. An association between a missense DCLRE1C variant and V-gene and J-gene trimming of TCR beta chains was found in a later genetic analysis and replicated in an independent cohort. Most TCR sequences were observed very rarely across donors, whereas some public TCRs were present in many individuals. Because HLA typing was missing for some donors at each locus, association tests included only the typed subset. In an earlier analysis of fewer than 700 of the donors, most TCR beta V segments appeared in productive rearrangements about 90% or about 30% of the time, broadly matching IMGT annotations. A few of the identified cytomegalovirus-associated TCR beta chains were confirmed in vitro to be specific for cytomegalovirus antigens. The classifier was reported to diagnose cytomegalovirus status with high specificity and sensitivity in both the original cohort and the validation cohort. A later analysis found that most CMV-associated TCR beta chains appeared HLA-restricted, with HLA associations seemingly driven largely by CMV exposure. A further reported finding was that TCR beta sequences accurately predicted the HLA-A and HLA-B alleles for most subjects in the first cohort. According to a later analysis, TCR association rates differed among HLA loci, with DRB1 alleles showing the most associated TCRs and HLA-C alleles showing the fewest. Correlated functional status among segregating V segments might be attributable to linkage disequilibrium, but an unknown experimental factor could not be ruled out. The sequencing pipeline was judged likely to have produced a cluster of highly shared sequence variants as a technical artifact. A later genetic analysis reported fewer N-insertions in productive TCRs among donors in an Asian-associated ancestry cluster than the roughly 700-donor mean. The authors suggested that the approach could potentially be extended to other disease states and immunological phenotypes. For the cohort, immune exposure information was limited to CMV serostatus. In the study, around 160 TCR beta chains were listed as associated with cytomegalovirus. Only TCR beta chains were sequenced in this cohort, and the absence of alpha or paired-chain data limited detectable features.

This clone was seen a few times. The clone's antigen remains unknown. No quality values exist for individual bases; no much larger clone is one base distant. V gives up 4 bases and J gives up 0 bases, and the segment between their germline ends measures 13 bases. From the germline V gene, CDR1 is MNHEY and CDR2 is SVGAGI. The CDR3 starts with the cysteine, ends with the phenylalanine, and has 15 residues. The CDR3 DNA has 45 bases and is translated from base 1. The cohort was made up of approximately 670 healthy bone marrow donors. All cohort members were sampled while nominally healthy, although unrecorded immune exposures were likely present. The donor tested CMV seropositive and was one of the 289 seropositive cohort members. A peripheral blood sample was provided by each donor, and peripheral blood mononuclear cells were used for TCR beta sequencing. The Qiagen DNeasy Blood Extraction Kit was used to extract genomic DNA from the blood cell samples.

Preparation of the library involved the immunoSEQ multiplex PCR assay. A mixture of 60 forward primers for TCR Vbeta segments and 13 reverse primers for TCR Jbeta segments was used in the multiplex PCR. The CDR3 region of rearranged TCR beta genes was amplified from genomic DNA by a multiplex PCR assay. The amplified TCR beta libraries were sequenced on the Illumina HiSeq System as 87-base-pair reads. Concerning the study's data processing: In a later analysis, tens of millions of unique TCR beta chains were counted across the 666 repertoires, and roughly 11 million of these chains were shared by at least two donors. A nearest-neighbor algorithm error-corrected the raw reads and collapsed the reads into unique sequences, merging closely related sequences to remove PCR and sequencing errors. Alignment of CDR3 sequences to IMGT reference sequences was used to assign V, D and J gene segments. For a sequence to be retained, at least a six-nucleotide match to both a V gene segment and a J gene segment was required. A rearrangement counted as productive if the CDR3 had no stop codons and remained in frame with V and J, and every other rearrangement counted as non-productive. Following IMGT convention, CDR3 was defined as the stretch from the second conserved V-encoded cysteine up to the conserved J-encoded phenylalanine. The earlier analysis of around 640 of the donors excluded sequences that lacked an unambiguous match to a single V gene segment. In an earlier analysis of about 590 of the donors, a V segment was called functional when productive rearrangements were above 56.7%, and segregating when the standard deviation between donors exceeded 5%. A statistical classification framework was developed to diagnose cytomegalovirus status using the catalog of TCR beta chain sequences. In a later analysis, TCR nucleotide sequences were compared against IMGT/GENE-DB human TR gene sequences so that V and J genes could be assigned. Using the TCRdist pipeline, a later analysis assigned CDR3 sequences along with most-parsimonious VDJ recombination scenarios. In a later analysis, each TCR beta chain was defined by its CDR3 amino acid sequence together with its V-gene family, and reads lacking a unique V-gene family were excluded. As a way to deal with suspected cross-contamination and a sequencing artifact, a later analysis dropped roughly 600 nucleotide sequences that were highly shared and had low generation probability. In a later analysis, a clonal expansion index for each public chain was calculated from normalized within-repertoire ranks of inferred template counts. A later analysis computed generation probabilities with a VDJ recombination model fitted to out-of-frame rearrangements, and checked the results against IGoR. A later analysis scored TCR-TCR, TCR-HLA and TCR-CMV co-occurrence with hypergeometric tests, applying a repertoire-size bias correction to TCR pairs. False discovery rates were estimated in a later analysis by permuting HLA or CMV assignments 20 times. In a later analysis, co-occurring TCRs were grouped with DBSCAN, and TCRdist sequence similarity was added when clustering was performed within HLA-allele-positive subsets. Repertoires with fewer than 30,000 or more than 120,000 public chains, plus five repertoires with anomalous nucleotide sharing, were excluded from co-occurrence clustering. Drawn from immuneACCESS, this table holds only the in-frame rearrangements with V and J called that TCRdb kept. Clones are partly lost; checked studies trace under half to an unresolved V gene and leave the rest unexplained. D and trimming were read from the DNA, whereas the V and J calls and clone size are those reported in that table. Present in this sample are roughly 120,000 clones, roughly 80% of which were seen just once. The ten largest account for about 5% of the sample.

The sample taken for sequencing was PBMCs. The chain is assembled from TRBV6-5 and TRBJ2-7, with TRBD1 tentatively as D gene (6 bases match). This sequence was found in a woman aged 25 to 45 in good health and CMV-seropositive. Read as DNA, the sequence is TGTGCCAGCAGTTCCCTCTCGACAGGCTCCTACGAGCAGTACTTC. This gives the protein CASSSLSTGSYEQYF.